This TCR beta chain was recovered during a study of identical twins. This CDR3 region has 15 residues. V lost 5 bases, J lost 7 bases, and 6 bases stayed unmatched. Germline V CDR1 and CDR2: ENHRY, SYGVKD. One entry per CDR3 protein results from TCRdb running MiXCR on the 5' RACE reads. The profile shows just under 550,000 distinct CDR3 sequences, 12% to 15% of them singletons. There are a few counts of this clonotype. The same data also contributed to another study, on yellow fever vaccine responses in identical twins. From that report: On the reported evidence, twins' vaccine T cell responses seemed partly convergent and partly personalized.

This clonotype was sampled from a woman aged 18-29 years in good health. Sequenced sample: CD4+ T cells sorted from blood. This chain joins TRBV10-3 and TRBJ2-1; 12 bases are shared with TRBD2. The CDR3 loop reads CAISLLAGGQNEQFF. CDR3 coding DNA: TGTGCCATCAGTCTTCTAGCGGGAGGGCAGAATGAGCAGTTCTTC.